This record looks at one T cell receptor (beta chain) sequence and its context. TCRdb's copy holds only in-frame clones and misses some; the assay was immunoSEQ multiplex PCR. The data show 30,000 or so clones, around 88% seen once. There are 15 residues in the CDR3. V lost 2 bases, J lost 2 bases, and 6 bases stayed unmatched. Per the germline V gene, CDR1 is MNHNY and CDR2 is SVGAGI (reference sequence). These data originate in a study of T cell changes during pregnancy in multiple sclerosis. This sequence originates from a female donor in good health, enrolled as a control in a pregnancy study. Material: CD4+ T cells from peripheral blood mononuclear cells, obtained in the first trimester of pregnancy. The genes are TRBV6-6 and TRBJ2-7; 7 bases match TRBD2. The CDR3 here is CASSYVSGATYEQYF. The CDR3 DNA sequence: TGTGCCAGCAGTTACGTGAGCGGGGCCACCTACGAGCAGTACTTC.